A single TCR beta chain is shown here with its context. Its antigen is unidentified. V lost 3 bases to trimming and J lost 2 bases; unmatched junction nucleotides: 13. Germline-derived CDR1 and CDR2 are SGHVS and FNYEAQ. The CDR3 covers 17 residues. The method was immunoSEQ multiplex PCR; TCRdb's version includes in-frame clones alone and lacks a portion of them. The sample shows some 250,000 clones, around nine tenths of them seen only once. The data are from a study of Ad26.COV2.S vaccination and SARS-CoV-2 variants. Overall study: Intramuscular Ad26.COV2.S doses were given once or twice, 56 days apart. The study's findings and limits: Vaccine and placebo recipients had comparable breadth of non-spike TCRs. Breadth, reportedly substantial, characterized the spike-specific CD8+ and CD4+ T cell responses after vaccination.

Treatment denoted: around 19 received Ad26.COV2.S at low or high dose, single or two shots; about 5 received placebo; per-sample allocation not given. Specimen acquisition occurred on day 63 following the initial vaccine or placebo injection. The rearrangement links TRBV7-6 to TRBJ2-7; 7 bases align to TRBD1. The sequenced sample was peripheral blood, obtained in a trial of Ad26.COV2.S vaccine versus placebo. This clonotype was sampled from a person between 18 and 65 years old who received the Ad26.COV2.S COVID-19 vaccine or a placebo. CDR3 bases: TGTGCCAGCAGCTTTGGGCCCAGGGGGTCGGGTGCCTACGAGCAGTACTTC. Residues: CASSFGPRGSGAYEQYF.